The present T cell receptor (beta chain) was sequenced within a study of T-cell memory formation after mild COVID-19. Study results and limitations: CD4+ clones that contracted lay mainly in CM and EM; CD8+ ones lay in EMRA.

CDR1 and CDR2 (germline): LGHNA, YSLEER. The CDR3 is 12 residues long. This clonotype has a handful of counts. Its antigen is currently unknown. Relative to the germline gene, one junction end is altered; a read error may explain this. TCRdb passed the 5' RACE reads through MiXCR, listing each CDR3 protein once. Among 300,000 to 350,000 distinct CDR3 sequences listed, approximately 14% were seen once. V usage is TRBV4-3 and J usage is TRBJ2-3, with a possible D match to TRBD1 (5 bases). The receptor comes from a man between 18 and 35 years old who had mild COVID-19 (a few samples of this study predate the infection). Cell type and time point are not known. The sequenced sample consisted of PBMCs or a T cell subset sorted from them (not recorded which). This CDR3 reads CASSRGRAQPSF. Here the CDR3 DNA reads TGCGCCAGCAGCAGGGGTCGGGCACAACCTAGTTTT.